The clone carrying this T cell receptor beta chain was observed a single time. The target antigen is unknown. The method was immunoSEQ multiplex PCR; TCRdb's version includes in-frame clones alone and lacks a portion of them. The sample includes roughly 56,000 clones, roughly 93% seen only once; the top ten take 1.5% to 2%. The data stem from a study of cytomegalovirus exposure and HLA in healthy donors. Study in general: Later analysis reported that the roughly 130 validation repertoires shared the platform of the approximately 670 first-cohort repertoires. Study-wide results and caveats: Most TCR sequences showed up rarely, but some public TCRs showed up in many donors. Accounts indicate the classifier identified cytomegalovirus status with strong specificity and sensitivity. According to the study, 150 to 200 TCR beta chains were cytomegalovirus-associated.

What was sequenced was PBMCs. This clonotype was obtained from a woman under 30 in good health and CMV-seropositive.

CDR3 protein: CASSPSRLAVGRIDYEQYF. The CDR3 coding sequence is TGTGCCAGCTCACCGTCCAGACTAGCTGTGGGGCGTATAGACTACGAGCAGTACTTC. The J gene is TRBJ2-7, the V gene TRBV18, with TRBD2 matching 7 bases. V lost 3 bases and J lost 3; bases outside the gene matches: 20. Per the germline V gene, CDR1 is KGHSH and CDR2 is LQKENI. CDR3 length: 19 amino acids.